The next 23 T cell receptor beta chains were all read from a single sample in a study of blood T cell repertoires in COVID-19. Profiled with immunoSEQ multiplex PCR; TCRdb holds only in-frame clones, not every one. The sample consists of 230,000 or so clones, 89% of them appearing once. The sequencing sample was made of peripheral blood. The source is a woman aged 40 to 50 who had recovered from COVID-19.

V is TRBV29-1 and J is TRBJ1-2; TRBD1 matches 7 bases. Germline V gives CDR1 SQVTM, CDR2 ANQGSEA. The CDR3 loop spans 12 amino acids. J lost 2 bases, V lost 7 bases, and 4 bases had no gene match. The DNA of the CDR3 is TGCAGCGGGGCGACAGGGAACTATGGCTACACCTTC. Translating it yields CSGATGNYGYTF.

The V and J genes are TRBV10-1 and TRBJ2-1, with 9 bases fitting TRBD2. Looked up from germline, CDR1 is WNHNN and CDR2 is SYGVQD (reference sequence). The CDR3 consists of 13 residues. J lost 10 bases, V lost 5 bases, and 6 bases had no gene match. CDR3 in DNA: TGCGCCAGCAGTATACTTCTAGCGGGAGAGCAGTTCTTC. It yields the protein CASSILLAGEQFF.

The rearrangement links TRBV2 to TRBJ1-1; D ambiguous. The CDR3 has 13 residues. The V gene lost 3 bases and the J gene lost 10 bases, with 15 bases spanning the gap. CDR1 is SNHLY and CDR2 is FYNNEI in the germline V gene. In nucleotides, the CDR3 is TGTGCCAGCAGTGAGGCAGCATCGTACAGAGCTTTCTTT. Residues: CASSEAASYRAFF.

The V call is TRBV11-2, the J call TRBJ2-1, with D perhaps TRBD2 (7 bases). The germline gives CDR1 SGHAT, CDR2 FQNNGV. The CDR3 is made up of 17 amino acids. V lost 2 bases and J lost 5, with 19 bases in between. The CDR3 loop is CASSLHFGEGGNNEQFF. The CDR3 DNA reads TGTGCCAGCAGCTTACATTTCGGGGAGGGGGGTAACAATGAGCAGTTCTTC.

The chain combines TRBV7-2 with TRBJ2-3; TRBD2 might be the D (6 bases). The V and J ends lost 3 bases and 4 bases respectively, with 14 bases between them. The length of the CDR3 is 15 residues. CDR1 is SGHTA and CDR2 is FQGNSA in the germline V gene. This chain's CDR3 is CASSFALSGSDTQYF. CDR3 DNA sequence: TGTGCCAGCAGCTTTGCCCTCAGCGGGTCAGATACGCAGTATTTT.

V and J are TRBV10-3 and TRBJ1-5; unclear D gene. Deletions cut 0 bases from V and 3 bases from J, with 12 bases between. The CDR3 runs 16 residues. Germline V gives CDR1 ENHRY, CDR2 SYGVKD. CDR3 in amino acids: CAISESLIGLNQPQHF. For the CDR3, the DNA is TGTGCCATCAGTGAGTCCCTTATCGGACTCAATCAGCCCCAGCATTTT.

This chain uses TRBV7-7 with TRBJ2-1; possibly TRBD2 for D (5 bases). CDR3 size: 13 residues. Germline lookup yields CDR1 SSHAT and CDR2 FNYEAQ (reference sequence). Trimming cost V 5 bases and J 3 bases, with 8 bases left between them. The CDR3 loop reads CASSPGGYNEQFF. The DNA of the CDR3 is TGTGCCAGCAGCCCCGGAGGCTACAATGAGCAGTTCTTC.

This clone was seen a few times. The chain carries TRBV7-2 and TRBJ1-5; 7 bases agree with TRBD1. After removal of 2 bases from V and 4 bases from J, the junction contained 11 bases not matched to a gene. This CDR3 is 17 amino acids long. From germline, CDR1 is SGHTA and CDR2 FQGNSA. CDR3 sequence (DNA): TGTGCCAGCAGCTTAATGCCCTGGCAGGGGGATAATCAGCCCCAGCATTTT. Translation gives CASSLMPWQGDNQPQHF.

This clone was counted once. This chain uses TRBV19 with TRBJ1-1, with 10 bases that match TRBD1. The CDR3 length is 15 residues. Germline V gene sequence: CDR1 LNHDA, CDR2 SQIVND (reference sequence). Trimming took 7 bases from V and 5 from J; bases not matched to a gene: 10. CDR3 sequence (DNA): TGTGCCAGTACCGACGGACAGGGACAGGGGACTGAAGCTTTCTTT. The encoded protein is CASTDGQGQGTEAFF.

The chain combines TRBV30 with TRBJ2-1, with 7 bases that match TRBD2. The V and J ends lost 2 bases and 0 bases, in that order; junction bases with no gene match: 10. CDR1 and CDR2 (germline): GTSNPN, SVGIG (reference sequence). The CDR3 loop spans 17 amino acids. CDR3 sequence reads: CAWSSAGLGGSYNEQFF. The CDR3 region has the DNA TGTGCCTGGAGTTCCGCCGGACTAGGAGGCTCCTACAATGAGCAGTTCTTC.

There are a few counts of this clone. The rearrangement joins TRBV5-1 to TRBJ2-5; the D is unclear. Trimming cost V 0 bases and J 5 bases, with 11 bases left between them. Germline V gene data show CDR1 as SGHRS and CDR2 as YFSETQ. This CDR3 has 14 residues. In DNA, the CDR3 is TGCGCCAGCAGCTTGGAAGGAGTCCGCGAGACCCAGTACTTC. Its translation is CASSLEGVRETQYF. Filled out from reference TRBV5-1 and TRBJ2-5, the complete variable domain reads KAGVTQTPRYLIKTRGQQVTLSCSPISGHRSVSWYQQTPGQGLQFLFEYFSETQRNKGNFPGRFSGRQFSNSRSEMNVSTLELGDSALYLCASSLEGVRETQYFGPGTRLLVL.

This chain joins TRBV5-1 and TRBJ1-4; D is ambiguous. The CDR3 runs to 15 residues. Germline CDR1 reads SGHRS; CDR2 reads YFSETQ. V dropped 0 bases and J dropped 3 bases, with 9 bases sitting between them. The CDR3 protein is CASSLGGSSNEKLFF. CDR3 coding DNA: TGCGCCAGCAGCTTGGGAGGGTCATCTAATGAAAAACTGTTTTTT.

The chain carries TRBV5-5 and TRBJ2-3; TRBD1 matches at 9 bases. In germline, CDR1 is SGHKS, CDR2 YYEKEE (reference sequence). This CDR3 region has 15 residues. V was pared by 6 bases and J by 4 bases, with 9 bases of the junction left unmatched. CDR3 sequence reads: CASTKLDRGADTQYF. The DNA for the CDR3 is TGTGCCAGCACCAAATTGGACAGGGGTGCAGATACGCAGTATTTT.

CDR3 DNA: TGTGCCAGCTCACCAACGGGACAGGATGGCTACACCTTC. This translates into CASSPTGQDGYTF. The chain combines TRBV18 with TRBJ1-2, with 8 bases identical to TRBD1. V lost 2 bases, J lost 6 bases, and 2 bases stayed unmatched. Germline CDR1 and CDR2: KGHSH and LQKENI. This CDR3 has 13 residues.

The chain carries TRBV4-1 and TRBJ1-6; D might be TRBD1 (5 bases). This CDR3 region has 15 residues. The germline V gene has CDR1 MGHRA and CDR2 YSYEKL. Trimming took off 0 bases at V and 10 bases at J, with 13 bases between the two ends. The CDR3 coding sequence is TGCGCCAGCAGCCAAGAGCAGGGAAAGAGGTCACCCCTCCACTTT. Translation: CASSQEQGKRSPLHF.

The J gene is TRBJ2-1, the V gene TRBV2; D unclear. V was trimmed by 2 bases and J by 9 bases, leaving 11 bases between them. Looked up from germline, CDR1 is SNHLY and CDR2 is FYNNEI. The CDR3 loop spans 13 amino acids. CDR3 nucleotide sequence: TGTGCCAGCAGTGAAATGTCGGGTACTGAGCAGTTCTTC. This translates into CASSEMSGTEQFF.

This chain joins TRBV5-6 and TRBJ1-2; 9 bases match TRBD1. CDR3 length: 15 residues. V lost 3 bases to trimming and J lost 9 bases; unmatched junction nucleotides: 12. Germline assignment: CDR1 SGHDT and CDR2 YYEEEE. CDR3 sequence reads: CASSSNPGQGLRYTF. Written as DNA, the CDR3 is TGTGCCAGCAGCTCCAACCCGGGACAGGGTCTGCGCTACACCTTC.

The V call is TRBV6-5, the J call TRBJ1-2; 7 bases align to TRBD1. The CDR3 is 15 residues long. Trimming took 9 bases from V and 8 from J; bases not matched to a gene: 18. The V gene's germline CDR1 is MNHEY and CDR2 SVGAGI. The CDR3 coding sequence is TGTGCCAGTTGTTCACGAACAGGGGAGAAATACGGCTACACCTTC. It encodes CASCSRTGEKYGYTF.

V usage is TRBV12-5 and J usage is TRBJ2-2; 9 nucleotides agree with TRBD2. The germline V gene has CDR1 LGHNT and CDR2 FRNRAP. The V gene end was trimmed by 6 bases and the J gene end by 6 bases; junction bases not matched to a gene: 11. This CDR3 spans 16 amino acids. CDR3 coding DNA: TGTGCTAGTGGCTCCCCTAGCGGGGATCTTCCCGGGGAGCTGTTTTTT. As protein: CASGSPSGDLPGELFF.

This chain joins TRBV5-1 and TRBJ1-3; 8 nucleotides line up with TRBD1. J lost 1 base, V lost 0 bases, and 3 bases had no gene match. This CDR3 is 16 amino acids long. Germline CDR1 is SGHRS and CDR2 is YFSETQ. The CDR3 coding sequence is TGCGCCAGCAGCTTGGGGGACAGGTTTTCTGGAAACACCATATATTTT. Translated: CASSLGDRFSGNTIYF.

The chain links TRBV7-9 to TRBJ2-1; the match to TRBD1 covers 7 bases. V was clipped by 3 bases and J by 3 bases; unmatched bases: 5. The CDR3 length is 15 residues. Germline CDR1 is SEHNR and CDR2 is FQNEAQ (reference sequence). The CDR3 loop reads CASSFITGVYNEQFF. The CDR3, as DNA: TGTGCCAGCAGCTTCATTACAGGGGTCTACAATGAGCAGTTCTTC.

The chain recombines TRBV21-1 with TRBJ1-2. TRBV21-1 is assigned pseudogene status. The length of the CDR3 is 14 residues. The CDR3 nucleotides read TGTGCCAGCAGCAAAGGTGCGGGCTCGGATGGCTACACCTTC. This gives the protein CASSKGAGSDGYTF.

The genes are TRBV24-1 and TRBJ1-2; maybe TRBD1 (6 bases). V gave up 4 bases and J gave up 8 bases, with 16 bases separating them. CDR1 and CDR2 (germline): KGHDR, SFDVKD. This CDR3 has 14 amino acids. For the CDR3, the DNA is TGTGCCACCAGTGAGAACGACAGGCTTTGGGGCTACACCTTC. Residues: CATSENDRLWGYTF.